This T cell receptor (beta chain) appears in the sequencing data of a study of control samples from healthy donors and cancer patients. Here immunoSEQ multiplex PCR was the method, and the copy in TCRdb shows in-frame clones only, minus some. The table records about 83,000 clones, 91% of them present only once. Per the germline V gene, CDR1 is MNHEY and CDR2 is SVGEGT. The CDR3 length is 13 residues. V lost 5 bases, J lost 3 bases, and 11 bases lay in between. The chain joins TRBV6-2 or TRBV6-3 to TRBJ2-7; TRBD1 is a possible D gene (6 bases). This clonotype was sampled from a man aged 50 to 60 in good health. Sequencing was performed on blood. CDR3: CASSTRTDYEQYF. The CDR3 nucleotides are TGTGCCAGCAGTACCCGGACAGACTACGAGCAGTACTTC.